Included here is one T cell receptor beta chain sequence, with context. The data were obtained in a study of blood T cell repertoires in COVID-19. Study overall: Samples taken during acute and convalescent COVID-19 were collected in the United States, Italy and Spain. PBMCs, B-cell-depleted T cells, or T cells provided the cDNA or gDNA that made up the material.

CDR3 length: 14 residues. V was clipped by 10 bases and J by 6 bases; unmatched bases: 7. The germline gives CDR1 LNHDA, CDR2 SQIVND (reference sequence). Methods used by the authors: By means of reference gene primer amplification, nucleated cell counts were estimated. Clones were sequenced by immunoSEQ multiplex PCR, and TCRdb holds only the in-frame ones, with some missing. Clone size and V and J calls were adopted from that table, with D and trimming inferred from the DNA. The table has about 87,000 clones, roughly 84% seen once. The chain carries TRBV19 and TRBJ2-1, with 12 nucleotides matching TRBD2. The sequenced sample consisted of peripheral blood. This clonotype was obtained from a woman aged 80 or over with acute or convalescent COVID-19. CDR3 sequence reads: CATLAGGPLNEQFF. The CDR3 bases are TGTGCCACCCTAGCGGGGGGGCCGCTCAATGAGCAGTTCTTC.